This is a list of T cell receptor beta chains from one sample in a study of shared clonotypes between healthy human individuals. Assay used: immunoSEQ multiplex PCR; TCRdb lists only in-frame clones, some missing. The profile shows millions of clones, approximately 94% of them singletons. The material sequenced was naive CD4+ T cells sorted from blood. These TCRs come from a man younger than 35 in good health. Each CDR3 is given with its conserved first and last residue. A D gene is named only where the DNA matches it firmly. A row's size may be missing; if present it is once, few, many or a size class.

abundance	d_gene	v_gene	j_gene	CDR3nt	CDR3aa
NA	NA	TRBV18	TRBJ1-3	TGTGCCAGCTCATCGACACCGAACTCTGGAAACACCATATATTTT	CASSSTPNSGNTIYF
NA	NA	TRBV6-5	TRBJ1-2	TGTGCCAGCAGTCGCGGCGGGTCGGGCTACACCTTC	CASSRGGSGYTF
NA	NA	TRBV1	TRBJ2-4	TGCACCAGCAGCCATTGGACTAGCGGGATTGTATTAGCCAAAAACATTCAGTACTTC	CTSSHWTSGIVLAKNIQYF
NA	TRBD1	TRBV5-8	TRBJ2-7	TGTGCCAGCAGTTTCGGGCCCACAGGGGAGTACTTC	CASSFGPTGEYF
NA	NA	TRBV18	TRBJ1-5	TGTGCCAGCTCGCCCGGATATAGCAATCAGCCCCAGCATTTT	CASSPGYSNQPQHF
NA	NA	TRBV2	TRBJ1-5	TGTGCCTCGAAAGGGGGAAAACAGCCCCAGCATTTT	CASKGGKQPQHF
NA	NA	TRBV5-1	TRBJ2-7	TGCGCCAGCAGCTTGGGACTCGAAGCCTACGAGCAGTACTTC	CASSLGLEAYEQYF
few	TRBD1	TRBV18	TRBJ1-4	TGTGCCAGCTCCCAAGGACAGGGCGGTGAAAAACTGTTTTTT	CASSQGQGGEKLFF
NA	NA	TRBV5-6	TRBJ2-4	TGTGCCAGCAGCTTTCGGGGGAGGCCCAAAAACATTCAGTACTTC	CASSFRGRPKNIQYF
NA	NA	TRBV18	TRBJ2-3	TGTGCCAGCTCACCACCCGGGGGCGGAGGTGCAGATACGCAGTATTTT	CASSPPGGGGADTQYF
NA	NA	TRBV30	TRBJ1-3	TGTGCCTGGAGTGTTAAGGGGGGAAACACCATATATTTT	CAWSVKGGNTIYF
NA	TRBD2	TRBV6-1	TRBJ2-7	TGTGCCAGCAGTGAAGCGCTGAAGGGATCTAGCGGGAAAGACTCCTACGAGCAGTACTTC	CASSEALKGSSGKDSYEQYF
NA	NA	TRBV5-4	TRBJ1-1	TGTGCCAGCAGCTTTGGGGCGGACTTGAACACTGAAGCTTTCTTT	CASSFGADLNTEAFF
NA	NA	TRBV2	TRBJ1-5	TGTGCCAGCAGGGCCGAACTCGGAACCAATCAGCCCCAGCATTTT	CASRAELGTNQPQHF
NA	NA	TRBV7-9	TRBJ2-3	TGTGCCAGCAGCCCTCGATCTGATACGCAGTATTTT	CASSPRSDTQYF
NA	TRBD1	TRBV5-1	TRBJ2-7	TGCGCCAGCAGCTTGGGAAGGACAGGGACCTACGAGCAGTACTTC	CASSLGRTGTYEQYF
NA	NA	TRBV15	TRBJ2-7	TGTGCCACCAGCAGAGGAGGTGGGGCGGGGGAGCAGTACTTC	CATSRGGGAGEQYF
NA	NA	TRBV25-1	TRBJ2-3	TGTGCCAGCAGTGAAAGGGGAGCAGGAAAGGATACGCAGTATTTT	CASSERGAGKDTQYF
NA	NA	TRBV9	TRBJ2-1	TGTGCCAGCGGGGGGTCATCATACAATGAGCAGTTCTTC	CASGGSSYNEQFF
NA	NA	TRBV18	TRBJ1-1	TGTGCCAGCTCACACAGTGTGAACACTGAAGCTTTCTTT	CASSHSVNTEAFF
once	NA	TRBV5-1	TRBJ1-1	TGCGCCAGCAGCTTGCAGATCACTGAAGCTTTCTTT	CASSLQITEAFF
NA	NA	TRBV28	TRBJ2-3	TGTGCCAGCAGTCGTTTCACAACGGATACGCAGTATTTT	CASSRFTTDTQYF
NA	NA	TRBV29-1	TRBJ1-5	TGCAGCGTCCTAGGAGATAGCAATCAGCCCCAGCATTTT	CSVLGDSNQPQHF
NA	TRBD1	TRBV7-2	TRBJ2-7	TGTGCCAGCAGCTTAGGGGACAGGGTGGGCAACGAGCAGTACTTC	CASSLGDRVGNEQYF
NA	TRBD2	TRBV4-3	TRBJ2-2	TGCGCCAGCAGCCAAGATAGCGGGAGAACTACCGGGGAGCTGTTTTTT	CASSQDSGRTTGELFF
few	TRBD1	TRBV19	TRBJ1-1	TGTGCCAGTAGAACGGGGACAGGGATAAACACTGAAGCTTTCTTT	CASRTGTGINTEAFF
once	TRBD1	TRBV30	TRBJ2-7	TGTGCCTGGAGTGTTGAGACAGGGCGCTACGAGCAGTACTTC	CAWSVETGRYEQYF
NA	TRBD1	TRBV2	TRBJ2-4	TGTGCCAGCCAACAGGGGGTAGGAAACATTCAGTACTTC	CASQQGVGNIQYF
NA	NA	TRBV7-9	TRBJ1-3	TGTGCCAGCAGCCAGAGGGTATCTCGGGGAAACACCATATATTTT	CASSQRVSRGNTIYF
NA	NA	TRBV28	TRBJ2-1	TGTGCCAGCAGTAATCACGGGAGTAACTCAGGGGGCAATGAGCAGTTCTTC	CASSNHGSNSGGNEQFF
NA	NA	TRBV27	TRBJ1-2	TGTGCCAGCAGTCCCTCTTTAGCTAACTATGGCTACACCTTC	CASSPSLANYGYTF
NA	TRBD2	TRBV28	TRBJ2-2	TGTGCCAGCAGTCTAGCGGGGGGGCCTACCGGGGAGCTGTTTTTT	CASSLAGGPTGELFF
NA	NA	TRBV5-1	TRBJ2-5	TGCGCCAGCAGCTCTGACGTGGGGGGGACAGTCCAAGAGACCCAGTACTTC	CASSSDVGGTVQETQYF
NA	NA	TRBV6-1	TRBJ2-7	TGTGCCAGCAGTGTTCACAGGGATGCCTACGAGCAGTACTTC	CASSVHRDAYEQYF
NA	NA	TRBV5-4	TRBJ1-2	TGTGCCAGCAGCTTGGTAGACAGGCGGGGCTACACCTTC	CASSLVDRRGYTF
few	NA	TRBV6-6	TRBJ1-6	TGTGCCAGCAGTTACACCACCGGGGGAACGGGTTCACCCCTCCACTTT	CASSYTTGGTGSPLHF
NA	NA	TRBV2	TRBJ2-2	TGTGCCAGCAGTGAAACAGGGAGCACCGGGGAGCTGTTTTTT	CASSETGSTGELFF
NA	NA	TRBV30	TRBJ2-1	TGTGCCTGGAGTAGGGCGGGTGAGCAGTTCTTC	CAWSRAGEQFF
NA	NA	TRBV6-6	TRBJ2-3	TGTGCCAGCAGTTACGAGGGGGGCCCCCATTTT	CASSYEGGPHF
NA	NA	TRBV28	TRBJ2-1	TGTGCCAGCAGTTTAGTAGGGGCCAATGAGCAGTTCTTC	CASSLVGANEQFF
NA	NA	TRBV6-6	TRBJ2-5	TGTGCCAGCAGTTACTCGAATCTTCAAGAGACCCAGTACTTC	CASSYSNLQETQYF
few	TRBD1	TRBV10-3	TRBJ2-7	TGTGCCATCAGTGAGCCGGACAGGGAAAGGAGCTTC	CAISEPDRERSF
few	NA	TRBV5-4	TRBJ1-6	TGTGCCAGCAGCCTGGGCCTACCCTCTAATTCACCCCTCCACTTT	CASSLGLPSNSPLHF
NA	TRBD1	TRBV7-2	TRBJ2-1	TGTGCCAGCAGCGCTACCGGGACAGGTACCTACAATGAGCAGTTCTTC	CASSATGTGTYNEQFF
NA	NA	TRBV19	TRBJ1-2	TGTGCCAGTAGTATGACGTCTAACTATGGCTACACCTTC	CASSMTSNYGYTF
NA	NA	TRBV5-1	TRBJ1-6	TGCGCCAGCAGCTTGGACCGCGTATACTCACCCCTCCACTTT	CASSLDRVYSPLHF
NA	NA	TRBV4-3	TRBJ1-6	TGCGCCAGCAGCCAAGATACAGGGAGCTCCTATAATTCACCCCTCCACTTT	CASSQDTGSSYNSPLHF
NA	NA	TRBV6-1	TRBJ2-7	TGTGCCAGCAGGGGGGTCGGGACGGCCTACGAGCAGTACTTC	CASRGVGTAYEQYF
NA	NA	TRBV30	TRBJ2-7	TGTGCCTGGAGTTACCACTACGAGCAGTACTTC	CAWSYHYEQYF
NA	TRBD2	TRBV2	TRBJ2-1	TGTGCCAGCAGGCTAGCGGGAGGGCCCAATGAGCAGTTCTTC	CASRLAGGPNEQFF
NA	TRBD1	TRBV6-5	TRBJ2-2	TGTGCCAGCAGGGGGACAGCGAACACCGGGGAGCTGTTTTTT	CASRGTANTGELFF
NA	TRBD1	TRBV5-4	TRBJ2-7	TGTGCCAGCAGCCCCCTACAGGGGATGATCCTGGACGAGCAGTACTTC	CASSPLQGMILDEQYF
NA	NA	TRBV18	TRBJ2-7	TGTGCCAGCTCACCAAACAGGAGCTCCTACGAGCAGTACTTC	CASSPNRSSYEQYF